Each of the 17 T cell receptor beta chains below was sequenced from the same sample in a study of blood T cell repertoires in COVID-19. Profiled with immunoSEQ multiplex PCR; TCRdb holds only in-frame clones, not every one. Seen here are some 35,000 clones, approximately 91% observed once, and the top ten hold 19%. Sequencing was carried out using peripheral blood. The source is a man between 65 and 85 years old with acute or convalescent COVID-19.

Concerning this clone: Germline is not matched at one junction end, which may reflect a read error. DNA for the CDR3: TGTGCCACCAGTGATGTGGCGGGAGAGGCCCAGTACTTC. Residues: CATSDVAGEAQYF. This chain links TRBV15 with TRBJ2-5, with 7 bases fitting TRBD2. CDR3 size: 13 residues. Germline CDR1 and CDR2: LNHNV and YYDKDF (reference sequence).

This clone was detected only a few times. In DNA form, the CDR3 reads TGTGCCAGCAGTTTCCCGAGGGCCGGGGATCTTCTCTCCTACAATGAGCAGTTCTTC. Amino acid sequence: CASSFPRAGDLLSYNEQFF. The chain employs TRBV27 and TRBJ2-1, with D possibly TRBD2 on 5 matching bases. The CDR3 is 19 amino acids. The germline V and J ends were trimmed by 3 bases and 0 bases, with 21 bases remaining between them. Germline V CDR1 and CDR2: MNHEY, SMNVEV (reference sequence).

The chain joins TRBV6-6 to TRBJ2-1; 7 bases are shared with TRBD1. The CDR3 totals 15 residues. The trim removed 6 bases at V and 5 bases at J, leaving 10 bases unmatched. Germline V gene lookup returns CDR1 MNHNY and CDR2 SVGAGI (reference sequence). CDR3 nucleotides: TGTGCCAGCAGGCCGACAGGGCCCCCTAACAATGAGCAGTTCTTC. Protein sequence: CASRPTGPPNNEQFF.

This clone was found once. For the CDR3, the DNA is TGTGCCAGTAGTCCCCGGACAGGGAAACAATACAATGAGCAGTTCTTC. This sequence encodes CASSPRTGKQYNEQFF. The chain uses TRBV19 and TRBJ2-1; 8 bases are a match to TRBD1. V lost 5 bases, J lost 4 bases, and 10 bases stayed unmatched. Germline V gives CDR1 LNHDA, CDR2 SQIVND (reference sequence). This CDR3 spans 16 amino acids.

The chain's CDR3 is CASSQDRGSPLHF. CDR3 in DNA: TGCGCCAGCAGCCAAGACAGGGGCTCACCCCTCCACTTT. This chain connects TRBV4-3 to TRBJ1-6; a weak D match, TRBD1 (6 bases). The germline gives CDR1 LGHNA, CDR2 YSLEER. V was clipped by 0 bases and J by 10 bases, with 7 bases between them. The CDR3 totals 13 residues.

This clone was seen a single time. The chain couples TRBV20-1 to TRBJ2-5, with D maybe TRBD2 (6 bases). Germline loops: CDR1 DFQATT, CDR2 SNEGSKA (reference sequence). The germline V and J ends were trimmed by 6 bases and 7 bases, with 6 bases remaining between them. This CDR3 comprises 9 residues. The DNA of the CDR3 is TGCAGTGCGGGGGGGACCCAGTACTTC. Translated: CSAGGTQYF.

This clone has only a few counts. As DNA, the CDR3 is TGTGCCAGCAGCTTATTTGGCTCATCAGGTTACAATGAGCAGTTCTTC. Amino acids: CASSLFGSSGYNEQFF. This chain joins TRBV7-2 and TRBJ2-1; D remains unclear. The CDR3 runs 16 residues. The germline V gene encodes CDR1 SGHTA and CDR2 FQGNSA. Trimming removed 2 bases from V and 4 bases from J, with 15 bases in between.

The V gene is TRBV2, the J gene TRBJ2-5, with TRBD2 as a possible D gene (6 bases). The CDR3 is 14 amino acids. Germline-derived CDR1 and CDR2 are SNHLY and FYNNEI. The V end lost 5 bases, the J end lost 2 bases, and 12 bases lay between the germline ends. CDR3 loop: CASSSPSVQETQYF. CDR3 DNA sequence: TGTGCCAGCAGTTCGCCTAGCGTTCAAGAGACCCAGTACTTC.

The V and J genes are TRBV19 and TRBJ2-1; 13 nucleotides line up with TRBD2. V shed 4 bases and J 7 bases; nucleotides not matched to a gene: 7. The CDR3 covers 16 residues. CDR1 is LNHDA, CDR2 SQIVND, per germline (reference sequence). CDR3 bases: TGTGCCAGTAGTAACCCGGGACTAGCGGGATTGAATGAGCAGTTCTTC. The encoded protein is CASSNPGLAGLNEQFF.

J is TRBJ1-4 and V is TRBV6-6, with 7 bases identical to TRBD1. The CDR3 extends over 16 amino acids. The V gene's germline CDR1 is MNHNY and CDR2 SVGAGI (reference sequence). Trimming removed 4 bases from V and 0 bases from J; junction bases left unmatched: 5. The DNA for the CDR3 is TGTGCCAGCAGTTCCCCGGGACAGACAACTAATGAAAAACTGTTTTTT. This translates into CASSSPGQTTNEKLFF.

This clone has more than one count but fewer than ten. J is TRBJ2-2 and V is TRBV7-2; a possible D gene is TRBD2 (6 bases). CDR1 and CDR2 (germline): SGHTA, FQGNSA. The CDR3 is 15 residues long. Trimming cost V 1 base and J 8 bases, with 14 bases left between them. CDR3 loop: CASSLDPLAIGELFF. The CDR3, as DNA: TGTGCCAGCAGCTTAGATCCCCTAGCGATAGGGGAGCTGTTTTTT.

In this sample, this clone turned up once. V and J are TRBV7-9 and TRBJ2-7; D perhaps matches TRBD1 (5 bases). Germline V gene data show CDR1 as SEHNR and CDR2 as FQNEAQ (reference sequence). This CDR3 has 13 amino acids. V was pared by 2 bases and J by 2 bases, with 7 bases between. This CDR3 reads CASSLSGPYEQYF. CDR3 sequence (DNA): TGTGCCAGCAGCTTATCAGGGCCCTACGAGCAGTACTTC.

The chain carries TRBV6-5 and TRBJ2-1; 10 nucleotides align to TRBD2. CDR3 size: 14 residues. V dropped 6 bases and J dropped 7; count of bases not matched to a gene: 6. Germline CDR1 MNHEY, CDR2 SVGAGI. CDR3 nucleotides: TGTGCCAGCAGGAGAGCTAGCGGGAGTAATGAGCAGTTCTTC. This gives the protein CASRRASGSNEQFF.

A word on this clone: One base away lies a much larger clone, so this may be a sequencing read error. The V gene is TRBV5-5, the J gene TRBJ1-2; D is uncertain. The CDR3 contains 13 residues. Germline CDR1 reads SGHKS; CDR2 reads YYEKEE (reference sequence). Between the trimmed V and J ends, which lost 2 bases and 2 bases, there was a span of 7 bases. Here the CDR3 reads CASSLSGNYGYTF. As DNA, the CDR3 is TGTGCCAGCAGCTTATCGGGGAACTATGGCTACACCTTC.

The chain joins TRBV18 to TRBJ1-5; D unclear. Germline CDR1 is KGHSH and CDR2 is LQKENI. Trimming took 2 bases from V and 3 from J, leaving 5 bases between them. The CDR3 runs to 13 residues. The CDR3: CASSPANNQPQHF. CDR3 sequence (DNA): TGTGCCAGCTCACCAGCTAACAATCAGCCCCAGCATTTT.

The table lists this clone with a count of one. The V gene is TRBV3-1 (or the pseudogene TRBV3-2), the J gene TRBJ2-3; maybe TRBD1 (6 bases). CDR3 size: 16 residues. V was shortened by 4 bases and J by 6 bases, with 20 bases between the two germline ends. Germline CDR1 LGHDT, CDR2 YNNKEL (reference sequence). Here the CDR3 DNA reads TGTGCCAGCAGCCCCAGTTGGGGCAGGGGAGAGGATACGCAGTATTTT. Amino acid sequence: CASSPSWGRGEDTQYF.

The rearrangement joins TRBV18 to TRBJ2-7; the match to TRBD1 covers 7 bases. J gave up 9 bases and V 2 bases, and 13 bases lay outside the gene matches. The CDR3 spans 15 residues. The V gene's germline CDR1 is KGHSH and CDR2 LQKENI. Here the CDR3 reads CASSPAGTAEVGQYF. In nucleotides, the CDR3 is TGTGCCAGCTCACCAGCCGGGACAGCCGAGGTTGGGCAGTACTTC.